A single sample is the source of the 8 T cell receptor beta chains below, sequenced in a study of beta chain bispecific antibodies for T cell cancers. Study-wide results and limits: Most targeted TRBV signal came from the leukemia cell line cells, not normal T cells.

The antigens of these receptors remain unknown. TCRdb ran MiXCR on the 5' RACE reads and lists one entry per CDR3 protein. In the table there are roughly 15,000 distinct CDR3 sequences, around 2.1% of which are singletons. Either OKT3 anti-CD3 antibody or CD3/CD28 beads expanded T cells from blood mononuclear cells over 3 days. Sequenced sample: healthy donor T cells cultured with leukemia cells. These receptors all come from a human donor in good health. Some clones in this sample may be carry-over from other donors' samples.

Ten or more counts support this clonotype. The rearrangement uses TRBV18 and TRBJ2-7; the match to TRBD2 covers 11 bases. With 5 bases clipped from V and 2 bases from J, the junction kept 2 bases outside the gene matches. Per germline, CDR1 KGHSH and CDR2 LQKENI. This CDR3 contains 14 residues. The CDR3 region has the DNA TGTGCCAGCTCAGGGGGACTAGCGGCCTACGAGCAGTACTTC. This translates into CASSGGLAAYEQYF.

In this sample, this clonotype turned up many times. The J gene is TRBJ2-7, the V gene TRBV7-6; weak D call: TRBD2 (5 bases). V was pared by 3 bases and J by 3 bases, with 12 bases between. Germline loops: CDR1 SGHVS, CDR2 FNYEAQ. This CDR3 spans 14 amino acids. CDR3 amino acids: CASSFSDGLYEQYF. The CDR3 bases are TGTGCCAGCAGCTTCTCCGACGGACTCTACGAGCAGTACTTC.

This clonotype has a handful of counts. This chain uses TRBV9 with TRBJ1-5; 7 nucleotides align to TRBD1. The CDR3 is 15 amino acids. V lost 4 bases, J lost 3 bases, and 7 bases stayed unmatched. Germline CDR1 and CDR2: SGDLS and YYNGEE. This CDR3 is CASSIGGQHNQPQHF. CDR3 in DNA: TGTGCCAGCAGCATAGGGGGACAGCACAATCAGCCCCAGCATTTT.

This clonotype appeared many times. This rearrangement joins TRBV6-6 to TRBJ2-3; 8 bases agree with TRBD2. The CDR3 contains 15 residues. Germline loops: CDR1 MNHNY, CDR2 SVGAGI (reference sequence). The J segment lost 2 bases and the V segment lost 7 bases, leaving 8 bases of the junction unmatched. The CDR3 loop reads CASTSGTRYTDTQYF. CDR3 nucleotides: TGTGCCAGCACTTCCGGGACTAGATACACAGATACGCAGTATTTT.

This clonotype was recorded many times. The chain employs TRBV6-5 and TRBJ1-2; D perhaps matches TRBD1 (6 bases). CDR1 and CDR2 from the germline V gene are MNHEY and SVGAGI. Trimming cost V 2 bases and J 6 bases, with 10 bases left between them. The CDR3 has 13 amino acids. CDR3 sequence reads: CASSYTTGHGYTF. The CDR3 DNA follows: TGTGCCAGCAGTTACACAACAGGGCATGGCTACACCTTC.

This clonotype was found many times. The CDR3 region has the DNA TGTGCCAGCCGTAGCGGGGGGGGCTCCTACAATGAGCAGTTCTTC. Its protein product is CASRSGGGSYNEQFF. V and J are TRBV2 and TRBJ2-1, with 11 bases matching TRBD2. Trimming took 8 bases from V and 0 from J; bases not matched to a gene: 3. The V gene's germline CDR1 is SNHLY and CDR2 FYNNEI. This CDR3 contains 15 residues.

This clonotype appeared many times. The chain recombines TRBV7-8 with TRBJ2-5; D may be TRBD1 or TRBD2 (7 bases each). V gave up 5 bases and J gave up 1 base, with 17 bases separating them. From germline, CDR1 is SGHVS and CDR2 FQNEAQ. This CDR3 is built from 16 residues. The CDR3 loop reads CASSIRQGGSQETQYF. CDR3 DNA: TGTGCCAGCAGCATCCGACAGGGAGGGAGCCAAGAGACCCAGTACTTC. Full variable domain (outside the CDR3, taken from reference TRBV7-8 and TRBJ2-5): GAGVSQSPRYKVAKRGQDVALRCDPISGHVSLFWYQQALGQGPEFLTYFQNEAQLDKSGLPSDRFFAERPEGSVSTLKIQRTQQEDSAVYLCASSIRQGGSQETQYFGPGTRLLVL.

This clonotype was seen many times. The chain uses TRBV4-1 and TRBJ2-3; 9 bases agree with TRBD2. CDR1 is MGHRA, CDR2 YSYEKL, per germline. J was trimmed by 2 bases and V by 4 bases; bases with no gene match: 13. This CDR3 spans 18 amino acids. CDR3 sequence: CASSPYDLRGGITDTQYF. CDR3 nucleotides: TGCGCCAGCAGCCCCTATGACTTGCGGGGGGGTATCACAGATACGCAGTATTTT.